Ten or more counts support the clone carrying this TCR beta chain. This CDR3 has 13 amino acids. Per the germline V gene, CDR1 is MNHNS and CDR2 is SASEGT. The sample comes from a study of T cells in Graves' hyperthyroidism and ophthalmopathy. Criteria for exclusion of patients were uncontrolled infection, other autoimmune disease, pregnancy or lactation. The source of the PBMCs was over 8.5 ml of fresh peripheral blood. Using RNA transcripts as the source, TCR beta CDR3 regions were amplified. The TCR CDR3 was amplified in a first-round RT-PCR using the HTBI primer set. Using its own MiXCR run on the multiplex PCR reads, TCRdb lists one record per CDR3 protein. The sample contains around 420,000 distinct CDR3 sequences, around 16% of which appear only once.

The receptor comes from a woman younger than 35 with Graves' hyperthyroidism. The sample comprised blood. The chain carries TRBV6-1 and TRBJ1-1, with a tentative D call TRBD1 (5 bases). The CDR3 reads CVTQRGASTEAFF. CDR3 bases: TGTGTCACACAAAGGGGAGCCAGCACTGAAGCTTTCTTT.